This T cell receptor (beta chain) emerged from a study of blood T cell repertoires in COVID-19. At the level of the study: Donors in the United States, Italy and Spain gave samples during acute or convalescent COVID-19. T cells, B-cell-depleted T cells, or PBMCs supplied cDNA or gDNA.

In the authors' methods: Counts of nucleated cells, estimated from reference gene primer amplification, were obtained. TCRdb keeps only in-frame clones here, not all; method: immunoSEQ multiplex PCR. V and J calls and clone size follow that table, whereas D and trimming were derived from the DNA. The repertoire consists of under 300,000 clones, with about 84% occurring once and the leading ten covering approximately 13%. The CDR3 runs to 14 residues. Germline CDR1 reads SGHDT; CDR2 reads YYEEEE. The V end lost 0 bases, the J end lost 3 bases, and 9 bases lay between the germline ends. The sample was peripheral blood. This rearrangement joins TRBV5-6 to TRBJ1-1; D may be TRBD1 (5 bases). The source of this sequence is a man of 80 years or more with acute or convalescent COVID-19. CDR3: CASSLERGDTEAFF. Written as DNA, the CDR3 is TGTGCCAGCAGCTTGGAACGGGGGGACACTGAAGCTTTCTTT.